This TCR beta chain was observed in a study of cytomegalovirus exposure and HLA in healthy donors. Background on the study: As released early, the data held roughly 85 million unique TCRs from HLA-typed donors. Most genotyped donors, about four fifths of more than 300, had Caucasian-associated genetic ancestry.

PCR amplification relied on 60 Vbeta primers (plus 13 Jbeta primers). Profiling relied on immunoSEQ multiplex PCR, and the TCRdb table lists in-frame clones only, not all of them. The data hold 60,000 to 90,000 clones, with around 70% observed a single time. Study-wide points: One later analysis reportedly identified an Asian-associated ancestry cluster that showed fewer N-insertions than the approximately 700-donor mean. Accurate predictions that matched the HLA-A and HLA-B alleles of most subjects were reportedly made from TCR beta sequences.

Looked up from germline, CDR1 is LNHNV and CDR2 is YYDKDF (reference sequence). Trimming took 5 bases from V and 9 from J; bases not matched to a gene: 10. The CDR3 has 15 amino acids. As to this clone: Its target is unknown.

V gene TRBV15 combines with J gene TRBJ1-6; TRBD1 agrees at 7 bases. The specimen was PBMCs. The sequence came from a man in his forties or fifties in good health and CMV-seropositive. The CDR3 protein is CATSPLGAGGSPLHF. The CDR3 region has the DNA TGTGCCACCAGCCCCCTGGGGGCAGGGGGTTCACCCCTCCACTTT.